This record covers a single T cell receptor beta chain. The data were obtained in a study of glioma-infiltrating T cells after dendritic cell vaccination. Clones were read by immunoSEQ multiplex PCR, and TCRdb kept only the in-frame ones, dropping some. The sample includes some 110,000 clones, roughly 90% of them seen just once. Sample time point: after dendritic cell vaccination, including at tumor progression/relapse. Selection required adequate fresh-frozen tumor tissue plus more than two years' survival data. Trimming took 7 bases from V and 3 from J, leaving 9 bases between them. The CDR3 totals 13 residues. The V gene's germline CDR1 is MDHEN and CDR2 SYDVKM.

The rearrangement uses TRBV28 and TRBJ2-2, with a possible D match to TRBD1 (6 bases). The sample consisted of blood, taken after dendritic cell vaccination. The sequence was obtained from a human donor with glioblastoma. The CDR3 loop reads CASTDSYTGELFF. CDR3 sequence (DNA): TGTGCCAGCACGGACAGTTACACCGGGGAGCTGTTTTTT.